This T cell receptor beta chain was found in a study of shared clonotypes between healthy human individuals. Produced via immunoSEQ multiplex PCR; TCRdb's table is partial and in-frame only. The sample lists around 1.4 million clones, 98% to 99% seen once, with over 0.3% in the top ten. Sequencing was performed on naive CD4+ T cells sorted from blood. This sample's subset: CD45RA+ positively selected. The sequence was obtained from a man aged 25-45 years in good health.

CDR3 in amino acids: CASSLGHVFTEAFF. The CDR3 region has the DNA TGTGCCAGCAGCTTGGGACATGTTTTCACTGAAGCTTTCTTT. The chain links TRBV9 to TRBJ1-1; maybe TRBD1 (6 bases). Trimming left V 4 bases short and J 4 bases short, with 14 bases between. Germline CDR1 is SGDLS and CDR2 is YYNGEE. CDR3 length: 14 residues.